Described below is a single T cell receptor beta chain sequence and its context. Its antigen is unknown. Germline assignment: CDR1 ENHRY and CDR2 SYGVKD. The V gene lost 11 bases and the J gene lost 4 bases, with 12 bases spanning the gap. The CDR3 is made up of 12 amino acids. The nonmyeloablative bone marrow transplants came from related graft donors, with transient mixed chimerism. The sample comes from a study of Tregs in tolerant kidney transplant recipients. Study-wide findings and caveats: This study did not directly address biological reproducibility. Findings come from small patient numbers and require larger validation.

TCRdb's copy holds only in-frame clones and misses some; the assay was immunoSEQ multiplex PCR. Of about 55,000 clones in the sample, about nine tenths were seen once. Here the sequenced sample was CD8+ T cells from blood (PBMCs), taken 24 months after the transplant. V and J are TRBV10-3 and TRBJ1-3; possible D gene TRBD1, 5 bases. This receptor was identified in a human patient who received a combined kidney and bone marrow transplant. Some T cells may be transferred from the graft donor. This CDR3 is CAGRQSGNTIYF. The CDR3 DNA reads as TGTGCCGGCCGACAGTCCGGAAACACCATATATTTT.